This passage covers 6 T cell receptor beta chains from one sample sequenced in a study of CD8 T cells in ankylosing spondylitis. Each CDR3 protein is one row after TCRdb ran MiXCR on the 5' RACE reads. The data hold about 160,000 distinct CDR3 sequences, with roughly 10% observed a single time. The sample consisted of blood, either unsorted or a sorted T cell fraction (not recorded which). The receptors stem from a female donor with ankylosing spondylitis or in good health (not recorded which).

This clonotype has more than one count but fewer than ten. This sequence joins TRBV20-1 and TRBJ2-7, with a possible D match to TRBD1 (6 bases). Deletions cut 3 bases from V and 4 bases from J, with 16 bases between. The CDR3 sequence is 14 residues long. Germline CDR1 reads DFQATT; CDR2 reads SNEGSKA (reference sequence). The CDR3 DNA reads TGCAGTGCTAGTTCTCTTCACAGGGAGTACGAGCAGTACTTC. Amino acid sequence: CSASSLHREYEQYF.

The chain is built from TRBV30 and TRBJ2-7; TRBD1 might be the D (5 bases). V lost 1 base and J 6 bases, leaving 10 bases between the germline ends. In germline, CDR1 is GTSNPN, CDR2 SVGIG (reference sequence). The CDR3 loop spans 12 amino acids. For the CDR3, the DNA is TGTGCCTGGAGTGAACGAAGGGGCGAGCAGTACTTC. Translation gives CAWSERRGEQYF.

This clonotype was found a few times. For the CDR3, the DNA is TGTGCCTGTACCGGGCCGGGACTCGAGTACTTC. This gives the protein CACTGPGLEYF. V and J are TRBV30 and TRBJ2-7; a weak D match, TRBD2 (6 bases). Germline V gives CDR1 GTSNPN, CDR2 SVGIG (reference sequence). The CDR3 is made up of 11 amino acids. Trimming stripped 6 bases from V and 11 bases from J, with 17 bases between.

The chain couples TRBV12-3 or TRBV12-4 to TRBJ2-2; tentative D call: TRBD2 (5 bases). There are 16 residues in the CDR3. V was clipped by 1 base and J by 7 bases, with 16 bases between them. This chain's CDR3 is CASSLGHVVEGGELFF. The DNA for the CDR3 is TGTGCCAGCAGTTTAGGTCACGTGGTAGAGGGCGGGGAGCTGTTTTTT.

This clonotype has a handful of counts. The chain uses TRBV29-1 and TRBJ2-1; 11 bases agree with TRBD2. V lost 0 bases, J lost 13 bases, and 8 bases stayed unmatched. Germline assignment: CDR1 SQVTM and CDR2 ANQGSEA. The CDR3 has 14 amino acids. As DNA, the CDR3 is TGCAGCGTTGAAGATCCGAGGACTAGCGGGCCTCAGTTCTTC. Protein sequence: CSVEDPRTSGPQFF.

This clonotype was observed a handful of times. The chain couples TRBV3-1 to TRBJ2-6, with a possible D match to TRBD1 (6 bases). CDR1 is LGHDT, CDR2 YNNKEL, per germline (reference sequence). The CDR3 totals 18 residues. Trimming took 2 bases from V and 4 from J, leaving 18 bases between them. CDR3 nucleotide sequence: TGTGCCAGCAGCCAAACCCTGGACAGCCCCTGGGGGGCCAACGTCCTGACTTTC. It specifies CASSQTLDSPWGANVLTF. Based on the CDR3 plus reference TRBV3-1 and TRBJ2-6, the full variable domain is DTAVSQTPKYLVTQMGNDKSIKCEQNLGHDTMYWYKQDSKKFLKIMFSYNNKELIINETVPNRFSPKSPDKAHLNLHINSLELGDSAVYFCASSQTLDSPWGANVLTFGAGSRLTVL.